What follows describes a single T cell receptor (beta chain). This sample was taken from a study of blood T cell repertoires in COVID-19. For the study at large: Collection of acute and convalescent COVID-19 samples took place in the United States, Italy and Spain. In each case, the material was cDNA or gDNA derived from T cells, B-cell-depleted T cells, or PBMCs.

Germline V gives CDR1 LGHDT, CDR2 YNNKEL (reference sequence). V was trimmed by 0 bases and J by 4 bases, leaving 9 bases between them. The CDR3 sequence is 14 residues long. Sequenced by immunoSEQ multiplex PCR; TCRdb stores in-frame clones only, minus some. The sample includes about 280,000 clones, about 85% of them seen just once. The chain joins TRBV3-1 (or the pseudogene TRBV3-2) to TRBJ1-2; tentatively, D is TRBD1 (6 bases). The specimen was peripheral blood. The receptor's source is a woman between 50 and 59 years old who had recovered from COVID-19. CDR3 in DNA: TGTGCCAGCAGCCAAGATGCAGGGGTCTATGGCTACACCTTC. This sequence encodes CASSQDAGVYGYTF.